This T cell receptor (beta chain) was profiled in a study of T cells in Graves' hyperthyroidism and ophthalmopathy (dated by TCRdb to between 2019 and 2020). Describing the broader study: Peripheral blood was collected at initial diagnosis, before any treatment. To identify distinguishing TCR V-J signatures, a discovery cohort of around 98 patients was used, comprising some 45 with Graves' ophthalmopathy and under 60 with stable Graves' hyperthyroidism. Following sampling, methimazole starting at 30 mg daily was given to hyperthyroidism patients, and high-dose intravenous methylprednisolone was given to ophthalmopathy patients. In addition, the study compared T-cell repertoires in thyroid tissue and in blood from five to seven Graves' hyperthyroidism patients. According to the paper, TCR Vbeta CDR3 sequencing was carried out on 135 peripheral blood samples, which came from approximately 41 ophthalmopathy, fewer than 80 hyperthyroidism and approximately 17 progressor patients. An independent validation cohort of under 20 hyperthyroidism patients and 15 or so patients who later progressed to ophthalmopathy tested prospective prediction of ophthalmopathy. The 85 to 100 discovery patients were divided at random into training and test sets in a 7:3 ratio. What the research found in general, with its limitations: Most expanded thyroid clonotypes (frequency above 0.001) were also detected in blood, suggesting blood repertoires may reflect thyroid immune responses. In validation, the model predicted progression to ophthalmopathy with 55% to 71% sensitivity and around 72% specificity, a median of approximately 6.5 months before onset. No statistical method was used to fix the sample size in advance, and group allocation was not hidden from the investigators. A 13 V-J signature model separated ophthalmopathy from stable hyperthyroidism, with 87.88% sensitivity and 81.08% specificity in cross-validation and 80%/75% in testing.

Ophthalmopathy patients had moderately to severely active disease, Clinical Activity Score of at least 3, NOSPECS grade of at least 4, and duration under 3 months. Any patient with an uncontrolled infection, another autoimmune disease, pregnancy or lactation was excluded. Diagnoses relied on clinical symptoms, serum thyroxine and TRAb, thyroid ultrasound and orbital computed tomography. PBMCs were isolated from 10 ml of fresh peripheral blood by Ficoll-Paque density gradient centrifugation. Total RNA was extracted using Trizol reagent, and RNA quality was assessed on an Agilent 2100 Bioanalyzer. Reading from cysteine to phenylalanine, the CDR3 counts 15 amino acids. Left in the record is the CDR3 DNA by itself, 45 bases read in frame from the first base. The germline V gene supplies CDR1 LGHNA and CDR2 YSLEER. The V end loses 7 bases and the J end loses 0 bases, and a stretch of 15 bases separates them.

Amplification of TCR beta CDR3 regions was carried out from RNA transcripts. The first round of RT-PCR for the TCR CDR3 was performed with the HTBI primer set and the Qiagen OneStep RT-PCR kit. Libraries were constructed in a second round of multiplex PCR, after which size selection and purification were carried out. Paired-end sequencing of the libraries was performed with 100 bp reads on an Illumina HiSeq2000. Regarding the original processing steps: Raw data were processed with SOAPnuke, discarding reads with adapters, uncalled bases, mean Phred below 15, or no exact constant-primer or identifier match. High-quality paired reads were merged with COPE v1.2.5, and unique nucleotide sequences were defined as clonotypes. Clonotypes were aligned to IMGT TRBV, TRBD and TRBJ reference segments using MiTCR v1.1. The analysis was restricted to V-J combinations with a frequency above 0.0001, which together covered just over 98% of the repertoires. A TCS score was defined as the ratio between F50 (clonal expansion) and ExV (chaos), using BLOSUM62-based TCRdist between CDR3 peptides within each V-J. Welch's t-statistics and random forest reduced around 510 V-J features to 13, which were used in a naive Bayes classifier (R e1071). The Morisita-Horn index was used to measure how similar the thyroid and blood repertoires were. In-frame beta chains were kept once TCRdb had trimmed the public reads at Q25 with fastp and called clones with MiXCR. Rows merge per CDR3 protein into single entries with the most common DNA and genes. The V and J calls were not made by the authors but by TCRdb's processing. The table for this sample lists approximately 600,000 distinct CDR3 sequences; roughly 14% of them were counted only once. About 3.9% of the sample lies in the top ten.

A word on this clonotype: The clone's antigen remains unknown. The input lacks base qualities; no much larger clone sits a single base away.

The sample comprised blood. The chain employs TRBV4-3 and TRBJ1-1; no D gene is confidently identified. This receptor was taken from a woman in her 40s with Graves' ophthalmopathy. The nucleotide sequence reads TGCGCCAGCACCCCTACCTCGGGGATGAACACTGAAGCTTTCTTT. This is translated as CASTPTSGMNTEAFF.